This T cell receptor (beta chain) emerged from a study of blood T cell repertoires in COVID-19. Study summary: Samples representing acute and convalescent COVID-19 were sourced from the United States, Italy and Spain. Sources were T cells, B-cell-depleted T cells, or PBMCs; the material itself was cDNA or gDNA.

Per the authors' pipeline: Nucleated cell number was recorded as an estimate derived from reference gene primer amplification. Generated by immunoSEQ multiplex PCR, the TCRdb table keeps only in-frame clones and is missing some. The DNA was the basis for D and trimming; V, J and clone size are from that table. The repertoire consists of approximately 270,000 clones, with 70% to 90% occurring once and the leading ten covering 3%. Sequenced: peripheral blood. The origin of this receptor is a man in his late teens or twenties with active or convalescent COVID-19.

CDR3 protein: CASSLTGTVSNQPQHF. The CDR3 DNA reads as TGTGCCAGCAGCTTGACCGGGACAGTTAGCAATCAGCCCCAGCATTTT. The J gene is TRBJ1-5, the V gene TRBV7-8; 7 bases agree with TRBD1. Trimming at V came to 3 bases and at J to 0 bases, leaving 5 bases not matched to a gene. The CDR3 is made up of 16 amino acids. Germline CDR1 is SGHVS and CDR2 is FQNEAQ.